The sequence of this TCR beta chain was determined in a study of technical replicates of blood from several donors (dated 2017 in TCRdb). Library prep was done by the immunoSEQ multiplex PCR assay. Held by TCRdb, this immuneACCESS table contains in-frame sequences only and omits some clones. Under half of the omission traces to an unresolved V gene where checked; the cause of the rest is unknown. For this sample the table gives tens of thousands of clones, of which around nine tenths were detected only once. Over 0.25% of the sample comes from the top ten. This clone occurred once. Its antigen specificity is not known. No base quality information exists; no much larger clone differs at one position. V lost 3 bases and J lost 7 bases; the stretch between them is 9 bases long. Spanning cysteine to phenylalanine, the CDR3 consists of 13 amino acids. The retained sequence is limited to the CDR3, 39 bases, with the frame set at the first base. CDR1 and CDR2, looked up from the germline V gene, are SGHNT and YENEEA.

The material sequenced was T cells isolated from PBMCs. This TCR came from a human donor in good health. Recombination linked TRBV11-3 to TRBJ2-2; the D gene cannot be named for sure. The DNA sequence is TGTGCCAGCAGCTTTTTCTCCGGCGGGGAGCTGTTTTTT. It codes for CASSFFSGGELFF.